The clone carrying this T cell receptor beta chain was found many times. Its antigen is not identified. Stable disease denoted Graves' hyperthyroidism without ophthalmopathy progression within 18 months. The PBMCs were sourced from fresh peripheral blood (about 9.7 ml). Amplification of TCR beta CDR3 regions used RNA as the template. During a first-round RT-PCR of the TCR CDR3, the HTBI primer set was used. TCRdb passed the multiplex PCR reads through MiXCR, listing each CDR3 protein once. The repertoire holds about 420,000 distinct CDR3 sequences, with approximately 14% as singletons. This record belongs to a study of T cells in Graves' hyperthyroidism and ophthalmopathy. On the study more broadly: Peripheral blood specimens were obtained at initial diagnosis, prior to any treatment. Study-level points and caveats: The model made its ophthalmopathy prediction, and onset followed a median roughly 6.5 months later.

V gave up 4 bases and J gave up 5 bases, with 11 bases separating them. CDR1 and CDR2 (germline): SNHLY, FYNNEI. The CDR3 totals 13 residues. The TCR sequence derives from a woman under 30 with Graves' hyperthyroidism. Sequencing was carried out using blood. The J gene is TRBJ1-2, the V gene TRBV2; D perhaps matches TRBD1 (6 bases). The CDR3, as DNA: TGTGCCAGCAGTGTGTACAGGGAATATGGCTACACCTTC. Translated: CASSVYREYGYTF.